This is a list of T cell receptor beta chains from one sample in a study of response to subunit inactivated influenza vaccine. TCRdb analysed the RT-PCR reads with MiXCR anew, one entry per CDR3 protein. This sample yields under 550,000 distinct CDR3 sequences, of which 6% to 9% are seen a single time; under 15% belongs to the top ten. The source material was PBMCs from blood, sampled about 23 months after vaccination. These receptors were collected from a man between 50 and 70 years old who received an inactivated influenza vaccine. Each CDR3 is given with its conserved first and last residue. Fields, in order: CDR3 DNA, CDR3 protein, D gene, V gene, J gene, clone size. D genes are given only for firm matches. A row's size may be missing; if present it is once, few, many or a size class.

TGCAGTGCTGACTACCGGGACAGGGGGTACGAGCAGTACTTC,CSADYRDRGYEQYF,TRBD1,TRBV20-1,TRBJ2-7,few
TGCAGTGCGATCGGACGGGGCTCCTACAATGAGCAGTTCTTC,CSAIGRGSYNEQFF,-,TRBV20-1,TRBJ2-1,-
TGTGCCAGCACCCTGACCCTCCAGTCCTATGGCTACACCTTC,CASTLTLQSYGYTF,-,TRBV11-2,TRBJ1-2,-
TGTGCCAGCAGCCAAGAAGAGGGCAGGGTCGGAGAGACCCAGTACTTC,CASSQEEGRVGETQYF,-,TRBV14,TRBJ2-5,few
TGTGCCACCAGCGATACCGCCCGGGCAGATACGCAGTATTTT,CATSDTARADTQYF,-,TRBV24-1,TRBJ2-3,few
TGTGCCACCAGCAGAGGGACAGTTGCTGGGGCCAACGTCCTGACTTTC,CATSRGTVAGANVLTF,-,TRBV15,TRBJ2-6,many
TGTGCCAGCAGCCAAGTAACGAGCTCCTACAATGAGCAGTTCTTC,CASSQVTSSYNEQFF,-,TRBV14,TRBJ2-1,-
TGTGCCAGCAGCCAAGACCTCATTAGTTGGGAGACCCAGTACTTC,CASSQDLISWETQYF,-,TRBV3-1,TRBJ2-5,many
TGTGCCATCAGTACCTCCGGGACTAGCGGGAGAAATGAGCAGTTCTTC,CAISTSGTSGRNEQFF,TRBD2,TRBV10-3,TRBJ2-1,few
TGTGCCAGCACATCCTCCGGGGCCTCGAACACTGAAGCTTTCTTT,CASTSSGASNTEAFF,-,TRBV12-3/TRBV12-4,TRBJ1-1,few
TGCAGTGCTAGAGGGACAGGGAACACCGGGGAGCTGTTTTTT,CSARGTGNTGELFF,TRBD1,TRBV20-1,TRBJ2-2,many
TGTGCCAGCAGCTTAGAATCACAGGGTGGGGCGTATTTT,CASSLESQGGAYF,-,TRBV7-2,TRBJ2-3,many
TGTGCCAGCTCACCACCGGCGGCAGGCTGGACCATATATTTT,CASSPPAAGWTIYF,-,TRBV18,TRBJ1-3,-
TGTGCCAGCAGTTTGGGCGGGAGGCCTCAATACAATGAGCAGTTCTTC,CASSLGGRPQYNEQFF,TRBD2,TRBV28,TRBJ2-1,many
TGTGCCAGCAGGTCAAGGTCCCCGGGCAGGGGGTCTGGCTACACCTTC,CASRSRSPGRGSGYTF,TRBD1,TRBV27,TRBJ1-2,few
TGTGCCAGCAGTTTATCATGGGGTTCTAACTATGGCTACACCTTC,CASSLSWGSNYGYTF,-,TRBV27,TRBJ1-2,few
TGTGCCAGCAGCTTGACGTGGAAGTTGAATACGCAGTATTTT,CASSLTWKLNTQYF,-,TRBV9,TRBJ2-3,-
TGCAGTGCTGAGACTAGCGGGAGAGAGACCCAGTACTTC,CSAETSGRETQYF,TRBD2,TRBV20-1,TRBJ2-5,few
TGCAGTGCCAGCCTGACTAGCGGTTCCTACGAGCAGTACTTC,CSASLTSGSYEQYF,TRBD2,TRBV20-1,TRBJ2-7,many
TGTGCCAGCAGCGTAGATGCACACGATACGCAGTATTTT,CASSVDAHDTQYF,-,TRBV9,TRBJ2-3,few
TGTGCCAGCAGTTACTCGACGAATGAGCAGTTCTTC,CASSYSTNEQFF,-,TRBV6-5,TRBJ2-1,many
TGCAGCGTTGAAGATCGGGCAGCGGGAATCGACGAGCAGTACTTC,CSVEDRAAGIDEQYF,TRBD2,TRBV29-1,TRBJ2-7,-